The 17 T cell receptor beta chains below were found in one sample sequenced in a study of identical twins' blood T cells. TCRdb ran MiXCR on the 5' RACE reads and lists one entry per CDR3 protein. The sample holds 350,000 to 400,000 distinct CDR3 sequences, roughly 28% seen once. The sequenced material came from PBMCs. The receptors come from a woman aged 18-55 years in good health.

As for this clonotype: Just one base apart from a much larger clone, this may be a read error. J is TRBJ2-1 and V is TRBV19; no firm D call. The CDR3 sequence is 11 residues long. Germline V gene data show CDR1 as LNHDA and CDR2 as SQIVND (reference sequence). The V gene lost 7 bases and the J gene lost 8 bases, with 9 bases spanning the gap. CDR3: CASIMRYEQFF. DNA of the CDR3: TGTGCCAGTATTATGAGGTATGAGCAGTTCTTC.

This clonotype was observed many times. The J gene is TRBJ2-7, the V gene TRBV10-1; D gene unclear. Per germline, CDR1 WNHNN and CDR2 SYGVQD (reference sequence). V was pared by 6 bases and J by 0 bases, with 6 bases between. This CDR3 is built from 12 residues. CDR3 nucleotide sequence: TGCGCCAGCAGGACAAACTCCTACGAGCAGTACTTC. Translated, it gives CASRTNSYEQYF.

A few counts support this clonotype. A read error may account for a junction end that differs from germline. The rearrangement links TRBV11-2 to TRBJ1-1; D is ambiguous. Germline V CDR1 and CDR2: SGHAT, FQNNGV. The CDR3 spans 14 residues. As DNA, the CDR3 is TGTTCCAGCAGCTTCGGACGCCTGAACACTGAAGCTTTCTTT. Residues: CSSSFGRLNTEAFF.

CDR3: CATKGGVSTDTQYF. The CDR3 DNA follows: TGTGCCACCAAGGGCGGGGTCAGCACAGATACGCAGTATTTT. This chain joins TRBV10-3 and TRBJ2-3, with D perhaps matching TRBD2 (6 bases). The CDR3 is 14 amino acids. V was clipped by 10 bases and J by 0 bases, with 14 bases between them. Germline V gene sequence: CDR1 ENHRY, CDR2 SYGVKD.

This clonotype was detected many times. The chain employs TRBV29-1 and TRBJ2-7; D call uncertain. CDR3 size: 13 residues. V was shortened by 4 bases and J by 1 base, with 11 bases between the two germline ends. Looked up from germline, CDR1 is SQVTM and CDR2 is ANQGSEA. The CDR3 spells CSVVKRASYEQYF. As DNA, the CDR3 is TGCAGCGTTGTAAAGCGCGCGTCCTACGAGCAGTACTTC.

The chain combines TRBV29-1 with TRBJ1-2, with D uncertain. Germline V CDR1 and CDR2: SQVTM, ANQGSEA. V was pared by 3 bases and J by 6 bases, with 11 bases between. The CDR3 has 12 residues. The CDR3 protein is CSVDHLWDGYTF. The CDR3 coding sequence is TGCAGCGTTGATCATCTTTGGGATGGCTACACCTTC.

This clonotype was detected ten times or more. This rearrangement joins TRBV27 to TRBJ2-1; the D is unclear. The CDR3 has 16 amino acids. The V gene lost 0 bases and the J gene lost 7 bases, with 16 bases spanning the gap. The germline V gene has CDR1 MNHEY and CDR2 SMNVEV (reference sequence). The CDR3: CASSLSPNLVGNEQFF. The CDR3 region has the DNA TGTGCCAGCAGTTTATCCCCTAACTTGGTGGGGAATGAGCAGTTCTTC.

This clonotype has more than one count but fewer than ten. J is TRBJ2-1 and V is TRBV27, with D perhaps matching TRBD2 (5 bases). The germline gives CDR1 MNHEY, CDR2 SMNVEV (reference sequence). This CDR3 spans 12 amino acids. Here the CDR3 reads CGSGRGSSEQFF. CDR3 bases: TGTGGCTCAGGCCGGGGTTCGTCTGAGCAGTTCTTC.

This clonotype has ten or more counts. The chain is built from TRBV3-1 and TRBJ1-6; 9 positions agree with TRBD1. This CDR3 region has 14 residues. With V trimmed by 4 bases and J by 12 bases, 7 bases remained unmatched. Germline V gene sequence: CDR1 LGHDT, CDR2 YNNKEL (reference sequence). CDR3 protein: CASSLVTGGLPLHF. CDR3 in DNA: TGTGCCAGCAGCCTTGTTACAGGGGGCTTACCCCTCCACTTT.

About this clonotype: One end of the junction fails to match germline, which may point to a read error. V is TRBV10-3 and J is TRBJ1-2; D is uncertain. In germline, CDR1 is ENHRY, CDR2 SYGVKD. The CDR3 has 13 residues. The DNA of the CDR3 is TGTGCCATCAGTGAGGGAGCTAACTATTGCTACACCTTC. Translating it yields CAISEGANYCYTF.

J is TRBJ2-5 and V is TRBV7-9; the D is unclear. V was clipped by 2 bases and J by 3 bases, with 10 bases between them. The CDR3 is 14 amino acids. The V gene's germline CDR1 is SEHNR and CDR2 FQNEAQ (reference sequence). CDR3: CASSLSISEETQYF. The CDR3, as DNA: TGTGCCAGCAGCTTAAGCATTTCTGAAGAGACCCAGTACTTC.

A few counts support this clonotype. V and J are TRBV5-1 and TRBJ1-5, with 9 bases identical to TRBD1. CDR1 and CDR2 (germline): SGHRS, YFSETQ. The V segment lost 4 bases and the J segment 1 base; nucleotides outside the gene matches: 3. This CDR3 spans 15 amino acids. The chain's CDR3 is CASSPGTGSNQPQHF. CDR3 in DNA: TGCGCCAGCAGCCCCGGGACAGGGAGCAATCAGCCCCAGCATTTT.

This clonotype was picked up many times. DNA for the CDR3: TGTGCCTGGAGTGAGGCGAGCCGGCGGTACATTAACTATGGCTACACCTTC. This translates into CAWSEASRRYINYGYTF. The chain is built from TRBV30 and TRBJ1-2, with D hard to call. CDR1 and CDR2 (germline): GTSNPN, SVGIG (reference sequence). The V end lost 1 base, the J end lost 1 base, and 19 bases lay between the germline ends. This CDR3 has 17 amino acids.

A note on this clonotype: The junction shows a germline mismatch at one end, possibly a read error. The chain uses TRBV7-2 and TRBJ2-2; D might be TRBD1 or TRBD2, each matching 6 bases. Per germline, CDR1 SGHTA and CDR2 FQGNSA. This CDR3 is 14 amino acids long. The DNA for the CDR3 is TGTGCCTGCAGCTTTTTGGGGGGCGACGGGGAGCTGTTTTTT. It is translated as CACSFLGGDGELFF.

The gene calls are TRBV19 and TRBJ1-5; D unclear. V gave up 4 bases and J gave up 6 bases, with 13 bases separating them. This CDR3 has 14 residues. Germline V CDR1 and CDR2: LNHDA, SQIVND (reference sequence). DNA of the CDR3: TGTGCCAGTAGTAGGGGTGAGTTGATTCAGCCCCAGCATTTT. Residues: CASSRGELIQPQHF. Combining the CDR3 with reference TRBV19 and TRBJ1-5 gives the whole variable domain DGGITQSPKYLFRKEGQNVTLSCEQNLNHDAMYWYRQDPGQGLRLIYYSQIVNDFQKGDIAEGYSVSREKKESFPLTVTSAQKNPTAFYLCASSRGELIQPQHFGDGTRLSIL.

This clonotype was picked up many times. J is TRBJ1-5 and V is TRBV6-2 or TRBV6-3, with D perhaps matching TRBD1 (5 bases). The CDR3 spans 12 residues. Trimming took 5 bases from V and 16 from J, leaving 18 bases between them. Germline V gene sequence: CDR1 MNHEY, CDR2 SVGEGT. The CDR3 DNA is TGTGCCAGCAGTCCCCGCGACAGACCCCCTCATTTT. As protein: CASSPRDRPPHF.

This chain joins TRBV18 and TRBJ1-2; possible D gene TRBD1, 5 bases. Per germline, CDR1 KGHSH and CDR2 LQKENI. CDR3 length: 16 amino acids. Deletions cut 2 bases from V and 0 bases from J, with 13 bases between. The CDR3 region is CASSPLTGASNYGYTF. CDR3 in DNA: TGTGCCAGCTCACCATTAACAGGAGCCTCTAACTATGGCTACACCTTC.